The clone carrying this TCR beta chain was seen a single time. The antigen is unknown. The data were taken from a study of OX40 agonist ivuxolimab in advanced cancers. Study-wide results and caveats: Among the lowest levels of clonal expansion were found in partial responders at 0.1-3.0 mg/kg. Clonal expansion from baseline to week 6 occurred in both CD4+ and CD8+ T cells. CD4+ T cells averaged fewer expanded clones than CD8+ T cells.

Produced via immunoSEQ multiplex PCR; TCRdb's table is partial and in-frame only. The data contain fewer than 100,000 clones, around nine tenths of them singletons. Blood was sampled at baseline, cycle 4 day 1, and cycle 7 day 1. The CDR3 has 11 amino acids. The germline gives CDR1 SGHTA, CDR2 FQGNSA. The V gene lost 7 bases and the J gene lost 6 bases, with 8 bases spanning the gap. This chain connects TRBV7-2 to TRBJ2-3; D is uncertain. This TCR was sampled from an adult with an advanced solid tumor such as melanoma, head and neck, liver or kidney cancer. The input for sequencing was CD4+ or CD8+ T cells sorted from blood, taken in a trial of the OX40 agonist ivuxolimab. The CDR3, as DNA: TGTGCCAGCACCCTACTCGATACGCAGTATTTT. Its translation: CASTLLDTQYF.